The rows below give T cell receptor beta chains drawn from one sample of a study of blood T cell repertoires in COVID-19. Produced via immunoSEQ multiplex PCR; TCRdb's table is partial and in-frame only. This sample has 50,000 to 80,000 clones, with about 88% found just once. The sequencing input was peripheral blood. Receptors were obtained from a woman in her sixties or seventies with COVID-19, enrolled during active disease. Each CDR3 is given with its conserved first and last residue. The D gene is left open where the match is weak. Only some rows state a clone size, as once, few, many or a class for expanded clones.

d_gene: -; len: 13; j_gene: TRBJ1-2; v_gene: TRBV7-2; abundance: -; CDR3nt: TGTGCCAGCAGCTTAGGACAGAACTATGGCTACACCTTC; CDR3aa: CASSLGQNYGYTF
d_gene: -; len: 14; j_gene: TRBJ2-1; v_gene: TRBV10-1; abundance: once; CDR3nt: TGCGCCAGCAGTGAGCGGTTAGTTCCCGATGAGCAGTTCTTC; CDR3aa: CASSERLVPDEQFF
d_gene: TRBD1; len: 14; j_gene: TRBJ1-6; v_gene: TRBV10-3; abundance: -; CDR3nt: TGTGCCATCAGAGTTGGGCAGGGGGATTCACCCCTCCACTTT; CDR3aa: CAIRVGQGDSPLHF
d_gene: -; len: 13; j_gene: TRBJ2-1; v_gene: TRBV18; abundance: -; CDR3nt: TGTGCCAGCTCACCAAAACAGGTCAATGAGCAGTTCTTC; CDR3aa: CASSPKQVNEQFF
d_gene: -; len: 12; j_gene: TRBJ2-2; v_gene: TRBV6-5; abundance: -; CDR3nt: TGTGCCAGCGGCACAAACACCGGGGAGCTGTTTTTT; CDR3aa: CASGTNTGELFF
d_gene: TRBD2; len: 19; j_gene: TRBJ2-1; v_gene: TRBV18; abundance: -; CDR3nt: TGTGCCAGCTCTCCTGCATCGCTAGCGGGAGTCGGGTCCTACAATGAGCAGTTCTTC; CDR3aa: CASSPASLAGVGSYNEQFF
d_gene: -; len: 13; j_gene: TRBJ1-2; v_gene: TRBV2; abundance: -; CDR3nt: TGTGCCAGCAGTGAAAGCACAGGGTTCGGCTACACCTTC; CDR3aa: CASSESTGFGYTF
d_gene: -; len: 15; j_gene: TRBJ1-2; v_gene: TRBV14; abundance: -; CDR3nt: TGTGCCAGCAGCCAAGGGAGCCAGCAAACTTATGGCTACACCTTC; CDR3aa: CASSQGSQQTYGYTF
d_gene: -; len: 13; j_gene: TRBJ1-5; v_gene: TRBV3-1/TRBV3-2; abundance: -; CDR3nt: TGTGCCAGCAGCCTGTATAGCAATCAGCCCCAGCATTTT; CDR3aa: CASSLYSNQPQHF
d_gene: TRBD2; len: 14; j_gene: TRBJ2-7; v_gene: TRBV27; abundance: once; CDR3nt: TGTGCCAGCAGTCCACTAGCGTGGAGCGACGAGCAGTACTTC; CDR3aa: CASSPLAWSDEQYF
d_gene: -; len: 15; j_gene: TRBJ2-1; v_gene: TRBV18; abundance: -; CDR3nt: TGTGCCAGCTCACCACCGGGTAGCGTGAGGAGTGAGCAGTTCTTC; CDR3aa: CASSPPGSVRSEQFF
d_gene: -; len: 15; j_gene: TRBJ1-3; v_gene: TRBV7-9; abundance: few; CDR3nt: TGTGCCAGCAGCTTAGTGGGACAACTCGGAAACACCATATATTTT; CDR3aa: CASSLVGQLGNTIYF
d_gene: -; len: 12; j_gene: TRBJ2-7; v_gene: TRBV11-3; abundance: -; CDR3nt: TGTGCCAGCAGGAGCGAGGCCTACGAGCAGTACTTC; CDR3aa: CASRSEAYEQYF
d_gene: -; len: 13; j_gene: TRBJ1-1; v_gene: TRBV11-3; abundance: once; CDR3nt: TGTGCCAGCAGCGTTGTGAGTAACACTGAAGCTTTCTTT; CDR3aa: CASSVVSNTEAFF
d_gene: -; len: 16; j_gene: TRBJ1-4; v_gene: TRBV29-1; abundance: -; CDR3nt: TGCAGCGTTGAGGGGGCCGGAGGTCCTCCCGCAGGGAAACTGTTTTTT; CDR3aa: CSVEGAGGPPAGKLFF
d_gene: TRBD2; len: 14; j_gene: TRBJ2-7; v_gene: TRBV5-4; abundance: -; CDR3nt: TGTGCCAGCAGCTTGGGCGGGAGGGTCTACGAGCAGTACTTC; CDR3aa: CASSLGGRVYEQYF
d_gene: -; len: 24; j_gene: TRBJ1-5; v_gene: TRBV21-1; abundance: -; CDR3nt: TGTGCCAGCAGCAAATATCGGGCGGAACTTTTTTCGACAGGGAAGGATCTGGGGGATCAGCCCCAGCATTTT; CDR3aa: CASSKYRAELFSTGKDLGDQPQHF
d_gene: -; len: 14; j_gene: TRBJ1-4; v_gene: TRBV2; abundance: -; CDR3nt: TGTGCCAGCAGTGAATCTTCAACTAATGAAAAACTGTTTTTT; CDR3aa: CASSESSTNEKLFF
d_gene: TRBD1; len: 15; j_gene: TRBJ1-4; v_gene: TRBV7-9; abundance: -; CDR3nt: TGTGCCAGCAGCCCGACGGTCCAGGGGGGTGAAAAACTGTTTTTT; CDR3aa: CASSPTVQGGEKLFF
d_gene: TRBD2; len: 19; j_gene: TRBJ2-1; v_gene: TRBV3-1/TRBV3-2; abundance: -; CDR3nt: TGTGCCAGCAGCCAAGTGAGGGGCCAAAGCGGGAGTCCCTACAATGAGCAGTTCTTC; CDR3aa: CASSQVRGQSGSPYNEQFF
d_gene: TRBD2; len: 16; j_gene: TRBJ2-2; v_gene: TRBV19; abundance: -; CDR3nt: TGTGCCAGTAGTATGAAAGCGGGAGGGTACACCGGGGAGCTGTTTTTT; CDR3aa: CASSMKAGGYTGELFF
d_gene: -; len: 12; j_gene: TRBJ2-2; v_gene: TRBV10-1; abundance: -; CDR3nt: TGCGCCAGCAGCGCTACAGTCGGGGAGCTGTTTTTT; CDR3aa: CASSATVGELFF
d_gene: -; len: 15; j_gene: TRBJ1-2; v_gene: TRBV7-2; abundance: -; CDR3nt: TGTGCCAGCAGCATCACGCGGCAGGGTGAGGATGGCTACACCTTC; CDR3aa: CASSITRQGEDGYTF
d_gene: TRBD1; len: 14; j_gene: TRBJ1-4; v_gene: TRBV5-1; abundance: -; CDR3nt: TGCGCCAGCAGCTCAGGACAGGCGAATGAAAAACTGTTTTTT; CDR3aa: CASSSGQANEKLFF
d_gene: -; len: 16; j_gene: TRBJ2-7; v_gene: TRBV6-6; abundance: -; CDR3nt: TGTGCCAGCAGTTACCTTGGCCAGGCACCATCCTACGAGCAGTACTTC; CDR3aa: CASSYLGQAPSYEQYF
d_gene: -; len: 11; j_gene: TRBJ1-2; v_gene: TRBV29-1; abundance: few; CDR3nt: TGCAGCGTTCTACAACAGTATGGCTACACCTTC; CDR3aa: CSVLQQYGYTF
d_gene: -; len: 16; j_gene: TRBJ1-2; v_gene: TRBV14; abundance: -; CDR3nt: TGTGCCAGCAGCCGGGACGGCTATAAGGGGGACTATGGCTACACCTTC; CDR3aa: CASSRDGYKGDYGYTF
d_gene: -; len: 15; j_gene: TRBJ2-2; v_gene: TRBV24-1; abundance: -; CDR3nt: TGTGCCACCAGTGATTCTCCCGGAGGACCCGGGGAGCTGTTTTTT; CDR3aa: CATSDSPGGPGELFF
d_gene: -; len: 16; j_gene: TRBJ2-3; v_gene: TRBV7-6; abundance: -; CDR3nt: TGTGCCAGCAGCTTAGCAGGAGGGCCCTACACAGATACGCAGTATTTT; CDR3aa: CASSLAGGPYTDTQYF
d_gene: -; len: 15; j_gene: TRBJ2-7; v_gene: TRBV27; abundance: -; CDR3nt: TGTGCCAGCAGAGATGCCATCCAGGGCTCCTACGAGCAGTACTTC; CDR3aa: CASRDAIQGSYEQYF
d_gene: TRBD1; len: 16; j_gene: TRBJ1-2; v_gene: TRBV7-2; abundance: -; CDR3nt: TGTGCCAGCAGCCTAGTCCGAGGGGGCCAGGGAGATGGCTACACCTTC; CDR3aa: CASSLVRGGQGDGYTF
d_gene: -; len: 12; j_gene: TRBJ2-3; v_gene: TRBV29-1; abundance: -; CDR3nt: TGCAGCGTTGGTACTAGCAGCGATACGCAGTATTTT; CDR3aa: CSVGTSSDTQYF
d_gene: -; len: 15; j_gene: TRBJ2-1; v_gene: TRBV7-9; abundance: -; CDR3nt: TGTGCCAGCAGCTTACTAAGCGGCTCCTACAATGAGCAGTTCTTC; CDR3aa: CASSLLSGSYNEQFF
d_gene: -; len: 15; j_gene: TRBJ2-7; v_gene: TRBV4-1; abundance: -; CDR3nt: TGCGCCAGCAGCCAAGACTACCCCCGCGTACACGAGCAGTACTTC; CDR3aa: CASSQDYPRVHEQYF
d_gene: TRBD1; len: 13; j_gene: TRBJ1-1; v_gene: TRBV10-3; abundance: -; CDR3nt: TGTGCCATCAGTAACCCGACAGGGGCTGAAGCTTTCTTT; CDR3aa: CAISNPTGAEAFF
d_gene: TRBD1; len: 15; j_gene: TRBJ2-7; v_gene: TRBV28; abundance: -; CDR3nt: TGTGCCAGCTACAATCCGGGACAGGGACCCTACGAGCAGTACTTC; CDR3aa: CASYNPGQGPYEQYF
d_gene: -; len: 16; j_gene: TRBJ2-3; v_gene: TRBV4-3; abundance: medium-sized; CDR3nt: TGCGCCAGCAGCCAAGGCCTTAGGGGCGGGGAGGATACGCAGTATTTT; CDR3aa: CASSQGLRGGEDTQYF
d_gene: -; len: 15; j_gene: TRBJ1-2; v_gene: TRBV4-3; abundance: -; CDR3nt: TGCGCCAGCAGCCAAGATCGTGGAGGAAACTATGGCTACACCTTC; CDR3aa: CASSQDRGGNYGYTF
d_gene: -; len: 13; j_gene: TRBJ1-2; v_gene: TRBV29-1; abundance: -; CDR3nt: TGCAGCGTAGACCCGGACAGTAACTATGGCTACACCTTC; CDR3aa: CSVDPDSNYGYTF
d_gene: -; len: 16; j_gene: TRBJ1-2; v_gene: TRBV4-1; abundance: -; CDR3nt: TGCGCCAGCAGCCAACAGGGACATCGTACTAACTATGGCTACACCTTC; CDR3aa: CASSQQGHRTNYGYTF
d_gene: TRBD1; len: 15; j_gene: TRBJ1-1; v_gene: TRBV7-6; abundance: -; CDR3nt: TGTGCCAGCAGCCTCGCGACAGGGGGGAACACTGAAGCTTTCTTT; CDR3aa: CASSLATGGNTEAFF
d_gene: TRBD2; len: 13; j_gene: TRBJ2-7; v_gene: TRBV5-1; abundance: -; CDR3nt: TGCGCCAGCAGCTTGGGGACTAGCGACGAGCAGTACTTC; CDR3aa: CASSLGTSDEQYF
d_gene: -; len: 15; j_gene: TRBJ1-6; v_gene: TRBV18; abundance: -; CDR3nt: TGTGCCAGCTCACCATCCACCAGGGGAAATTCACCCCTCCACTTT; CDR3aa: CASSPSTRGNSPLHF
d_gene: -; len: 15; j_gene: TRBJ1-1; v_gene: TRBV15; abundance: -; CDR3nt: TGTGCCACCAGCCCCCGGACAGACAAGAACACTGAAGCTTTCTTT; CDR3aa: CATSPRTDKNTEAFF
d_gene: -; len: 12; j_gene: TRBJ1-2; v_gene: TRBV7-9; abundance: -; CDR3nt: TGTGCCAGCAGCTTCGAGAGCTATGGCTACACCTTC; CDR3aa: CASSFESYGYTF
d_gene: -; len: 15; j_gene: TRBJ2-7; v_gene: TRBV29-1; abundance: -; CDR3nt: TGCAGCGTTGAAGCCGGGGAGGAGACCTCCTACGAGCAGTACTTC; CDR3aa: CSVEAGEETSYEQYF
d_gene: TRBD1; len: 13; j_gene: TRBJ1-2; v_gene: TRBV28; abundance: -; CDR3nt: TGTGCCAGCAGACCTACAGGGGGTGGTGGCTACACCTTC; CDR3aa: CASRPTGGGGYTF
d_gene: -; len: 16; j_gene: TRBJ2-2; v_gene: TRBV6-5; abundance: few; CDR3nt: TGTGCCAGCAGTTACGGGGTGGGCGCGGGGACCGGGGAGCTGTTTTTT; CDR3aa: CASSYGVGAGTGELFF
d_gene: -; len: 14; j_gene: TRBJ1-1; v_gene: TRBV3-1/TRBV3-2; abundance: once; CDR3nt: TGTGCCAGCAGCCAAGGGGGGGGGAACACTGAAGCTTTCTTT; CDR3aa: CASSQGGGNTEAFF
d_gene: -; len: 16; j_gene: TRBJ2-2; v_gene: TRBV7-2; abundance: -; CDR3nt: TGTGCCAGCAGCTTATCCCAGGAAGTGTATGCCGGGGAGCTGTTTTTT; CDR3aa: CASSLSQEVYAGELFF
d_gene: -; len: 12; j_gene: TRBJ1-2; v_gene: TRBV6-5; abundance: -; CDR3nt: TGTGCCAGCACTGGGAGGAACTATGGCTACACCTTC; CDR3aa: CASTGRNYGYTF
d_gene: -; len: 15; j_gene: TRBJ1-1; v_gene: TRBV5-1; abundance: -; CDR3nt: TGCGCCAGCAGCTTGGCCGAAGTCAGTCCTCGGGTCGCTTTCTTT; CDR3aa: CASSLAEVSPRVAFF
d_gene: -; len: 14; j_gene: TRBJ1-1; v_gene: TRBV18; abundance: -; CDR3nt: TGTGCCAGCTCACCATCGACATTGAACACTGAAGCTTTCTTT; CDR3aa: CASSPSTLNTEAFF
d_gene: -; len: 14; j_gene: TRBJ1-2; v_gene: TRBV6-2/TRBV6-3; abundance: once; CDR3nt: TGTGCCAGCAGTTACTCAGGGCTGGGAGATGGCTACACCTTC; CDR3aa: CASSYSGLGDGYTF